This T cell receptor beta chain was profiled in a study of post-analysis software for immune sequencing data. Study context: Clinical courses comprised relapsing-remitting, secondary progressive and progressive-relapsing multiple sclerosis.

Details on this clonotype: Its antigen is unidentified.

CDR1 is MGHRA, CDR2 YSYEKL, per germline. J was trimmed by 2 bases and V by 1 base; bases with no gene match: 8. The length of the CDR3 is 17 residues. Study results and limitations: Patients carried roughly 5 TRBV segments more frequently than controls did, and TRBV5-6, TRBV5-1 and TRBV20-1 were among them. Under the F measure, samples that were prepared in one batch clustered strongly together.

The authors incorporated unique molecular identifiers into the TCR beta cDNA libraries. MiXCR was run by TCRdb on the PCR reads, yielding one entry per CDR3 protein. This table holds approximately 660,000 distinct CDR3 sequences, 59% found once. The TCR sequence derives from a girl aged 2 to 10 with multiple sclerosis. The sample comprised blood. The rearrangement joins TRBV4-1 to TRBJ2-1; 7 bases match TRBD1. The CDR3 DNA reads as TGCGCCAGCAGCCAAGGGGTATTAGGGGGCACCTACAATGAGCAGTTCTTC. Residues: CASSQGVLGGTYNEQFF.